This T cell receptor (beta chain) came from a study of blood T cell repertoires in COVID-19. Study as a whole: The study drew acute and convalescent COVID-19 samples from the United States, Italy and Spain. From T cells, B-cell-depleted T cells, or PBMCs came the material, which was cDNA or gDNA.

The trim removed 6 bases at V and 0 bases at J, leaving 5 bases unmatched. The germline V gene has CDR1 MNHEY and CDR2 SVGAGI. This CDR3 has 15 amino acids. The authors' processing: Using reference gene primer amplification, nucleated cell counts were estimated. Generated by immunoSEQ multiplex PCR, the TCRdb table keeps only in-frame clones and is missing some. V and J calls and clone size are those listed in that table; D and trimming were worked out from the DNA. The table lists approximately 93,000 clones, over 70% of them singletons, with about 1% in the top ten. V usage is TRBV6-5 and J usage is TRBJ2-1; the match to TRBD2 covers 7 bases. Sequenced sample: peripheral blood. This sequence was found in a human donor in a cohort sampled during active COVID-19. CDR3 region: CASRPLAASYNEQFF. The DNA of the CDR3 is TGTGCCAGCAGACCTCTAGCGGCCTCCTACAATGAGCAGTTCTTC.